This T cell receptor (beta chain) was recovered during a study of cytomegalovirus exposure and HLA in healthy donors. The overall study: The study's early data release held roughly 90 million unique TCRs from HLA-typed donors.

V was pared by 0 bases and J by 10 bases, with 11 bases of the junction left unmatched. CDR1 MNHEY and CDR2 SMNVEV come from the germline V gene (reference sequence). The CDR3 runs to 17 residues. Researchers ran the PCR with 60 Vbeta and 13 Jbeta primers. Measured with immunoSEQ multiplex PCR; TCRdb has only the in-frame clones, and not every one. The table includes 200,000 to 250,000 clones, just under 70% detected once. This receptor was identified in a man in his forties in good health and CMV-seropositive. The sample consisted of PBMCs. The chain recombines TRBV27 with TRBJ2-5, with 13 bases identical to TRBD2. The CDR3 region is CASSLSGLAGNREGQYF. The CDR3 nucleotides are TGTGCCAGCAGTTTATCGGGACTAGCGGGGAATCGGGAGGGCCAGTACTTC.